This T cell receptor beta chain was obtained from a study of Graves' ophthalmopathy and Graves' hyperthyroidism. The germline gives CDR1 SNHLY, CDR2 FYNNEI. The CDR3 loop spans 13 amino acids. Trimming removed 4 bases from V and 5 bases from J, with 8 bases in between. Exclusion covered patients with other autoimmune diseases or uncontrolled infections (as well as pregnancy or lactation). An approximately 10 ml volume of fresh peripheral blood provided the PBMCs. The TCR beta CDR3 regions underwent amplification from RNA transcripts. Following a first-round RT-PCR that used HTBI primers, a second-round multiplex PCR was carried out. TCRdb reanalysed the multiplex PCR reads using MiXCR and keeps one entry per CDR3 protein. The sample holds hundreds of thousands of distinct CDR3 sequences, about 40% seen once. About this clonotype itself: The conserved final phenylalanine or tryptophan is absent from the CDR3, which likely points to a read error.

The source of this sequence is an adult man with Graves' ophthalmopathy. V usage is TRBV2 and J usage is TRBJ2-2; D may be TRBD2 (5 bases). The sequenced material came from peripheral blood. CDR3 nucleotide sequence: TGTGCCAGCAGTGTCGGGGAAACCGGGGAGCTGTTTCTT. As protein: CASSVGETGELFL.